This T cell receptor (beta chain) was found in a study of blood T cell repertoires in COVID-19 (TCRdb year 2020). Notes on the research overall: Samples covering the acute and convalescent phases of COVID-19 were provided by collaborators in the United States, Italy and Spain. The prospective study material was composed of cDNA or gDNA derived from T cells, B-cell-depleted T cells, or PBMCs. Subjects who had been exposed to COVID-19, were actively infected with it, or had recovered from it provided the deeply sampled blood TCRbeta repertoires that made up the dataset. The repertoires were made available in a free public database intended to serve as a resource for research on the immune response to SARS-CoV-2. The samples were drawn from the first 160 participants of the ongoing ImmuneRACE study and from 1,254 subjects provided by 6 global collaborators. The sample metadata nearly always contained a de-identified subject ID, COVID-19 status, age in years and sex. Where HLA class I and class II types were available, the types were taken from metadata supplied by the sample provider, not from assay-based typing.

TCRbeta CDR3 regions were amplified from genomic DNA using the immunoSEQ Assay, a bias-controlled multiplex PCR. For the original study's pipeline: Within the assay, amplification of reference gene primers was used to estimate how many nucleated cells each sample contained. Sequence reads were collapsed and filtered to measure the absolute abundance of every unique TCRbeta CDR3 rearrangement. For each sample, productive Simpson clonality was calculated as the square root of Simpson's diversity index across productive rearrangements. This is the immuneACCESS table as TCRdb keeps it, with only in-frame sequences that have V and J called. A part of the clones is gone; compared with another copy, unresolved V genes explain less than half, and the rest is unexplained. The V and J calls and the clone size are those of that table, but D and trimming were determined from the DNA. Here the sample has roughly 500,000 clones; 88% occur a single time. Approximately 8.3% of the sample is in the top ten clones.

General study outcomes and caveats: How much clinical and demographic metadata was included differed by source and by participant, and the metadata was provided uncurated.

With regard to this clone: Its antigen is not yet known. The sample holds no much larger clone one base away, and base qualities are not on file.

For CDR1 and CDR2, the germline V gene (reference sequence) lists MNHNY and SVGAGI. The CDR3 spans 13 residues, from the cysteine through the phenylalanine. Only CDR3 DNA remains: 39 bases, in frame from the first base. The trim is 5 bases for V and 12 bases for J, with a gap of 14 bases between the germline ends. In the prospective study, participants were roughly 18 to 90 years old, resided in approximately 25 geographic areas of the United States, and were enrolled through a virtual design. Cohort assignment in the prospective study relied on participant-reported clinical history from a screening survey and a study questionnaire. Recovered participants in ImmuneRACE Cohort 3 were defined as having two consecutive negative NP/OP PCR tests, clearance from a healthcare professional, or resolution of symptoms. Each participant in the prospective study had whole blood, serum and a nasopharyngeal or oropharyngeal swab collected by mobile phlebotomists. Additional blood draws and questionnaires over an approximately two-month period could optionally be provided by prospective study participants. Before DNA extraction, prospective study blood samples were shipped either frozen or at room temperature.

The rearrangement joined TRBV6-6 to TRBJ2-6, with an unclear D gene assignment. The specimen sequenced was PBMCs or T cells enriched from blood (not recorded which). The TCR was taken from a woman aged 55 to 70 who had recovered from COVID-19. In nucleotide form, the sequence is TGTGCCAGCAGTGCGACGGCCCCTAGCGTCCTGACTTTC. Translated, it gives CASSATAPSVLTF.